This T cell receptor (beta chain) emerged from a study of regulatory T cells in long-lasting Graves disease. Study-wide background: To qualify as persistent, Graves' disease required over 5 years of antithyroid drugs with positive TSH receptor antibodies.

In this sample, this clonotype turned up many times. This CDR3 is 16 amino acids long. Germline V gene lookup returns CDR1 SGHTA and CDR2 FQGNSA. Trimming stripped 5 bases from V and 3 bases from J, with 19 bases between. Time point defined: persistent/refractory GD, antithyroid drugs over 5 years with positive TRAb. PBMC-derived RNA was used for the TCR library. Each of the patients was recruited from an endocrinology department situated in Xi'an, China. CDR3 regions were amplified by Arm-PCR using iRepertoire HTBI primers to build TCR beta libraries. One entry per CDR3 protein, called by TCRdb with MiXCR from the multiplex PCR reads. The sample lists about 310,000 distinct CDR3 sequences; 22% were seen once.

Sequenced here: peripheral blood mononuclear cells (PBMCs), sampled when the disease was refractory, from a patient treated with antithyroid drugs. The TCR originated in a female donor with Graves disease. This sequence joins TRBV7-2 and TRBJ1-2; D is ambiguous. For the CDR3, the DNA is TGTGCCAGCAGCCCCCCGCGGCCGAGGGCCCACTATGGCTACACCTTC. Its protein is CASSPPRPRAHYGYTF.